The 7 T cell receptor beta chains reported below all come from one sample, sequenced in a study of beta chain features in type 1 diabetes. Every isolated RNA sample was fully reverse transcribed, so sequencing captured expressed TCRB transcripts. The data were produced by immunoSEQ multiplex PCR, yet TCRdb's version contains in-frame clones alone and is incomplete. The sample lists approximately 150,000 clones, under 11% seen once, with approximately 1.3% in the top ten. What was sequenced was naive CD4+ T cells from blood. Receptors originate from a man younger than 35 in good health.

The CDR3 coding sequence is TGTGCCAGCAGTGAACAGGGTAGGCACAATGAGCAGTTCTTC. The encoded protein is CASSEQGRHNEQFF. The gene calls are TRBV6-4 and TRBJ2-1, with a tentative D call TRBD1 (6 bases). CDR3 length: 14 amino acids. CDR1 is MRHNA and CDR2 is SNTAGT in the germline V gene. Trimming took 3 bases from V and 5 from J, leaving 11 bases between them.

The chain recombines TRBV27 with TRBJ1-6; 8 positions match TRBD1. Trimming at V came to 4 bases and at J to 5 bases, leaving 4 bases not matched to a gene. CDR1 is MNHEY, CDR2 SMNVEV, per germline (reference sequence). The CDR3 runs 15 residues. Written as DNA, the CDR3 is TGTGCCAGCAGTTACAGGGGGGTCAATAATTCACCCCTCCACTTT. As protein: CASSYRGVNNSPLHF.

This clone was seen a few times. The chain combines TRBV7-9 with TRBJ2-3; D gene uncertain. Trimming took off 1 base at V and 6 bases at J, with 11 bases between the two ends. CDR3 length: 14 residues. Germline assignment: CDR1 SEHNR and CDR2 FQNEAQ (reference sequence). The CDR3 loop is CASSLGPFSDTQYF. The CDR3 coding sequence is TGTGCCAGCAGCTTAGGGCCGTTTTCGGATACGCAGTATTTT.

The V gene is TRBV6-5, the J gene TRBJ1-5, with 10 nucleotides matching TRBD1. The CDR3 runs to 15 residues. V lost 6 bases to trimming and J lost 3 bases; unmatched junction nucleotides: 5. CDR1 is MNHEY, CDR2 SVGAGI, per germline. The CDR3 is CASRAGTGANQPQHF. CDR3 nucleotides: TGTGCCAGCAGGGCAGGGACAGGGGCCAATCAGCCCCAGCATTTT.

This clone was observed a few times. V gene TRBV18 combines with J gene TRBJ2-7; D remains unclear. The germline V gene has CDR1 KGHSH and CDR2 LQKENI. The V end lost 0 bases, the J end lost 0 bases, and 12 bases lay between the germline ends. The CDR3 spans 16 residues. The chain's CDR3 is CASSPPGPSLSYEQYF. The CDR3 bases are TGTGCCAGCTCACCACCGGGCCCATCCCTCTCCTACGAGCAGTACTTC.

The rearrangement uses TRBV27 and TRBJ1-4; no definite D call. With 2 bases removed from V and 4 bases from J, the gap between germline ends came to 8 bases. The CDR3 covers 14 residues. Per germline, CDR1 MNHEY and CDR2 SMNVEV (reference sequence). This CDR3 reads CASSLLGGNEKLFF. Written as DNA, the CDR3 is TGTGCCAGCAGTTTACTCGGCGGTAATGAAAAACTGTTTTTT.

The rearrangement links TRBV5-1 to TRBJ2-1; 7 nucleotides line up with TRBD1. Trimming at V came to 4 bases and at J to 0 bases, leaving 4 bases not matched to a gene. There are 15 residues in the CDR3. The germline V gene has CDR1 SGHRS and CDR2 YFSETQ. The CDR3 is CASSRGLISYNEQFF. For the CDR3, the DNA is TGCGCCAGCAGCAGGGGGCTCATCTCCTACAATGAGCAGTTCTTC.